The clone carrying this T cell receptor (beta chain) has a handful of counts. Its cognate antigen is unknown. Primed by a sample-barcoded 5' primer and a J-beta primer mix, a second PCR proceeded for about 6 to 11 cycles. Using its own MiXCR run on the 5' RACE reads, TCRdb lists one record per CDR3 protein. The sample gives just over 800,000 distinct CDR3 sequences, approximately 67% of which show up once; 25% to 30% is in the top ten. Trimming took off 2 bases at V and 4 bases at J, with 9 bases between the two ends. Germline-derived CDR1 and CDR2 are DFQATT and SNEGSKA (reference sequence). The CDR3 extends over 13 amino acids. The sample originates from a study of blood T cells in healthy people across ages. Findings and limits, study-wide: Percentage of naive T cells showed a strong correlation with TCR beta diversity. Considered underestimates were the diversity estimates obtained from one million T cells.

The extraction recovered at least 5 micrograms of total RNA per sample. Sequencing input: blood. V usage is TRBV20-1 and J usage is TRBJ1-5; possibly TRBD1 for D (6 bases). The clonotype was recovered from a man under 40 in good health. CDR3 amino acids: CSARLGGNQPQHF. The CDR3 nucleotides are TGCAGTGCTAGACTAGGGGGAAATCAGCCCCAGCATTTT.